A selection of T cell receptor beta chains follows, all from one sample in a study of early T cells in non-severe SARS-CoV-2 infection. In TCRdb, the 5' RACE reads were re-called with MiXCR into one record per CDR3 protein. The sample has over 50,000 distinct CDR3 sequences, approximately 10% seen once. Specimen: whole blood. All receptors come from an adult who was a healthcare worker with PCR-confirmed SARS-CoV-2 infection or an uninfected control (not recorded which). The CDR3 runs from the conserved cysteine through the conserved F or W. A D gene is named only where the DNA matches it firmly. A clone size is listed for some rows: how often the clone was seen (once, few, many), or a class if it is expanded.

>TRBV4-3|.|.|TRBJ2-2
CASSQGRDQNTGELFF
TGCGCCAGCAGCCAAGGCCGGGATCAGAACACCGGGGAGCTGTTTTTT
>TRBV20-1|few|.|TRBJ2-7
CSMNSGSYEQYF
TGCAGTATGAATTCGGGATCCTACGAGCAGTACTTC
>TRBV11-2|many|TRBD1|TRBJ2-7
CASSFPDRPREQYF
TGTGCCAGCAGCTTCCCGGACAGGCCGAGGGAGCAGTACTTC
>TRBV20-1|many|.|TRBJ1-1
CSARPFQGGTEAFF
TGCAGTGCTAGACCGTTTCAGGGAGGCACTGAAGCTTTCTTT
>TRBV7-9|many|.|TRBJ1-1
CASSRVDDFAEAFF
TGTGCCAGCAGCCGGGTGGATGATTTTGCTGAAGCTTTCTTT
>TRBV6-2/TRBV6-3|.|TRBD1|TRBJ2-3
CATLRGRGQGTDTQYF
TGTGCCACCCTAAGGGGGCGCGGACAGGGCACAGATACGCAGTATTTT
>TRBV20-1|many|.|TRBJ2-7
CSARDRRDYEQYF
TGCAGTGCTAGAGATCGTCGTGACTACGAGCAGTACTTC
>TRBV27|few|.|TRBJ2-5
CASSLSRVGETQYF
TGTGCCAGCAGTTTATCGCGGGTTGGGGAGACCCAGTACTTC
>TRBV12-3/TRBV12-4|few|.|TRBJ2-3
CASSLTANLDRDTQYF
TGTGCCAGCAGCTTGACTGCGAACTTGGACCGAGATACGCAGTATTTT
>TRBV7-2|.|TRBD1|TRBJ2-7
CASSLVGGQGGSYEQYF
TGTGCCAGCAGCTTAGTAGGGGGACAGGGAGGATCCTACGAGCAGTACTTC
>TRBV5-1|.|.|TRBJ1-2
CASSLVSAPANYGYTF
TGCGCCAGCAGCTTGGTTTCAGCACCAGCTAACTATGGCTACACCTTC
>TRBV6-2/TRBV6-3|many|.|TRBJ2-3
CASSYVGLPDTQYF
TGTGCCAGCAGTTACGTTGGACTGCCAGATACGCAGTATTTT
>TRBV11-2|many|.|TRBJ1-2
CASSSALYGYTF
TGTGCCAGCAGCTCAGCCCTGTATGGCTACACCTTC
>TRBV20-1|many|.|TRBJ2-3
CSARVASLDTQYF
TGCAGTGCTAGAGTCGCCTCGTTAGATACGCAGTATTTT